The present T cell receptor beta chain was sequenced within a study of blood T cell repertoires in COVID-19. The overall study: Acute and convalescent COVID-19 specimens originated in the United States, Italy and Spain. PBMCs, B-cell-depleted T cells, or T cells provided the cDNA or gDNA that made up the material.

As handled by the study authors: Scientists estimated how many nucleated cells there were by amplifying reference gene primers. The table came from immunoSEQ multiplex PCR; TCRdb's copy has only in-frame clones and leaves some out. V and J calls and clone size are those listed in that table; D and trimming were worked out from the DNA. The table lists 90,000 to 120,000 clones, 70% to 90% of them singletons. This clone has just one count. The CDR3 runs to 17 residues. Trimming removed 0 bases at V and 0 bases at J, with 14 bases between. Germline lookup yields CDR1 LGHDT and CDR2 YNNKEL (reference sequence).

Material: peripheral blood. This TCR was recovered from a man in his fifties or sixties with active or convalescent COVID-19. The rearrangement links TRBV3-1 (or the pseudogene TRBV3-2) to TRBJ1-1; D possibly corresponds to TRBD1 (5 bases). The CDR3 DNA is TGTGCCAGCAGCCAAGAGCGGGGGGTCCTCATGAACACTGAAGCTTTCTTT. The encoded protein is CASSQERGVLMNTEAFF.